Each of the 8 T cell receptor beta chains below was sequenced from the same sample in a study of response to subunit inactivated influenza vaccine. TCRdb re-called the RT-PCR reads through MiXCR, storing one row per CDR3 protein. The table records more than 550,000 distinct CDR3 sequences, over 9% of them present only once. These same data were also listed under a study on T cells expressing NK-cell markers. That report adds: Libraries used 5'RACE template switching adding universal primer site and UMIs.

The sample consisted of PBMCs from blood, taken on the day of vaccination. These receptors originate from a man aged 50 or older who received an inactivated influenza vaccine.

This clonotype was seen more than once but under ten times. The rearrangement joins TRBV13 to TRBJ2-3, with TRBD2 as a possible D gene (6 bases). This CDR3 spans 16 amino acids. Germline V lookup: CDR1 PRHDT, CDR2 FYEKMQ (reference sequence). Trimming removed 5 bases from V and 0 bases from J, with 15 bases in between. The CDR3 DNA reads as TGTGCCAGCAGCCTTCGACTAGATCCTAGCACAGATACGCAGTATTTT. Its translation is CASSLRLDPSTDTQYF.

This chain connects TRBV27 to TRBJ1-6; tentatively, D is TRBD1 (6 bases). Trimming took off 5 bases at V and 5 bases at J, with 10 bases between the two ends. The CDR3 is made up of 14 amino acids. Germline V lookup: CDR1 MNHEY, CDR2 SMNVEV (reference sequence). Here the CDR3 DNA reads TGTGCCAGCAGTGCCGCAGGGGATAATTCACCCCTCCACTTT. It encodes CASSAAGDNSPLHF.

The V gene is TRBV20-1, the J gene TRBJ2-5; D call uncertain. The CDR3 spans 10 residues. Between the trimmed V and J ends, which lost 3 bases and 6 bases, there was a span of 5 bases. Germline loops: CDR1 DFQATT, CDR2 SNEGSKA (reference sequence). In DNA, the CDR3 is TGCAGTGCTAGCGCGAAGACCCAGTACTTC. Translated: CSASAKTQYF.

The DNA of the CDR3 is TGTGCCAGCAGCACGAGAGACAGGCCGGATTACTTCGAGCAGTACTTC. Translated, it gives CASSTRDRPDYFEQYF. The J gene is TRBJ2-7, the V gene TRBV7-2; possibly TRBD1 for D (6 bases). Germline lookup yields CDR1 SGHTA and CDR2 FQGNSA. Deletions cut 5 bases from V and 6 bases from J, with 23 bases between. CDR3 length equals 16 residues.

The CDR3 loop reads CSARDSADPDTQYF. For the CDR3, the DNA is TGCAGTGCCCGGGACTCGGCGGACCCAGATACGCAGTATTTT. V and J are TRBV20-1 and TRBJ2-3; the D gene is possibly TRBD2 (6 bases). Germline lookup yields CDR1 DFQATT and CDR2 SNEGSKA (reference sequence). V shed 6 bases and J shed 4 bases, with 17 bases lying between them. The CDR3 runs 14 residues.

This clonotype has at least ten counts. V is TRBV27 and J is TRBJ1-6; a possible D gene is TRBD1 (6 bases). Trimming took off 2 bases at V and 10 bases at J, with 12 bases between the two ends. Per germline, CDR1 MNHEY and CDR2 SMNVEV (reference sequence). The CDR3 length is 14 residues. The CDR3 DNA is TGTGCCAGCAGTTTAGGGGGCCTTGGATCACCCCTCCACTTT. It is translated as CASSLGGLGSPLHF.

This clonotype has more than one count but fewer than ten. This sequence joins TRBV15 and TRBJ2-7; D possibly corresponds to TRBD2 (5 bases). Germline V CDR1 and CDR2: LNHNV, YYDKDF (reference sequence). CDR3 length: 15 amino acids. V shed 0 bases and J shed 2 bases, with 11 bases lying between them. The DNA of the CDR3 is TGTGCCACCAGCAGAGAGCGGGTCCCTACCTACGAGCAGTACTTC. Amino acids: CATSRERVPTYEQYF.

The sample holds many counts of this clonotype. CDR3 DNA: TGCGCCAGCAGCCAAGTGGCGTACTACGAGCAGTACTTC. Its protein product is CASSQVAYYEQYF. This chain uses TRBV4-3 with TRBJ2-7; no firm D call. This CDR3 contains 13 residues. Trimming took 1 base from V and 3 from J, leaving 7 bases between them. In germline, CDR1 is LGHNA, CDR2 YSLEER.